The 32 T cell receptor beta chains in this list originate from one sample, sequenced in a study of blood T cell repertoires in COVID-19. Sequenced by immunoSEQ multiplex PCR; TCRdb stores in-frame clones only, minus some. The table has hundreds of thousands of clones, 70% to 90% seen once; the top ten hold about 0.64%. Sequenced sample: peripheral blood. These receptors were obtained from a human donor in a cohort sampled during active COVID-19.

The chain carries TRBV9 and TRBJ2-7; D perhaps matches TRBD2 (6 bases). The CDR3 extends over 16 amino acids. Germline CDR1 SGDLS, CDR2 YYNGEE. Trimming took 0 bases from V and 5 from J, leaving 18 bases between them. CDR3 amino acids: CASSVALGLSDNEQYF. As DNA, the CDR3 is TGTGCCAGCAGCGTAGCATTAGGACTATCAGACAACGAGCAGTACTTC.

This clone was detected only a few times. V and J are TRBV5-8 and TRBJ1-6, with TRBD1 as a possible D gene (5 bases). Germline V gene data show CDR1 as SGHTS and CDR2 as YDEGEE. V gave up 2 bases and J gave up 6 bases, with 9 bases separating them. This CDR3 is built from 14 residues. The CDR3 is CASSFGGLNSPLHF. CDR3 nucleotides: TGTGCCAGCAGCTTCGGGGGTCTTAATTCACCCCTCCACTTT.

The chain is built from TRBV24-1 and TRBJ1-1; perhaps TRBD1 as D (6 bases). The germline V gene has CDR1 KGHDR and CDR2 SFDVKD. CDR3 size: 14 residues. V was trimmed by 9 bases and J by 1 base, leaving 14 bases between them. The CDR3 sequence: CATSGGTPNTEAFF. As DNA, the CDR3 is TGTGCCACCTCTGGGGGCACACCGAACACTGAAGCTTTCTTT.

The chain is built from TRBV7-2 and TRBJ2-6; 9 bases match TRBD2. V lost 6 bases and J lost 0; bases outside the gene matches: 6. CDR1 SGHTA and CDR2 FQGNSA come from the germline V gene. CDR3 size: 17 residues. The CDR3 loop reads CASSRLAAFSGANVLTF. The CDR3 region has the DNA TGTGCCAGCAGTCGACTAGCGGCATTCTCTGGGGCCAACGTCCTGACTTTC.

The chain has TRBV6-5 and TRBJ2-1; 8 nucleotides agree with TRBD2. CDR3 length: 15 amino acids. V shed 0 bases, J shed 7 bases, and the junction held 5 bases outside the gene matches. Germline V CDR1 and CDR2: MNHEY, SVGAGI. CDR3 sequence reads: CASSYSAGGRNEQFF. Here the CDR3 DNA reads TGTGCCAGCAGTTACTCGGCGGGAGGAAGAAATGAGCAGTTCTTC.

The gene calls are TRBV6-5 and TRBJ2-7; TRBD1 is a possible D gene (6 bases). The germline gives CDR1 MNHEY, CDR2 SVGAGI. The CDR3 extends over 13 amino acids. The V end lost 9 bases, the J end lost 0 bases, and 12 bases lay between the germline ends. The CDR3 nucleotides read TGTGCCAGTCAATGGACAGCCTCCTACGAGCAGTACTTC. Its protein is CASQWTASYEQYF.

This clone was detected only once. This chain uses TRBV4-1 with TRBJ1-3; no definite D call. Germline CDR1 is MGHRA and CDR2 is YSYEKL. This CDR3 region has 17 residues. The germline V and J ends were trimmed by 0 bases and 0 bases, with 12 bases remaining between them. CDR3 protein: CASSQDGIQLSGNTIYF. CDR3 in DNA: TGCGCCAGCAGCCAAGACGGGATACAGCTCTCTGGAAACACCATATATTTT.

V and J are TRBV5-4 and TRBJ2-3; tentatively, D is TRBD2 (5 bases). V shed 0 bases and J shed 1 base, with 12 bases lying between them. The CDR3 spans 16 residues. Germline CDR1 reads SGHNT; CDR2 reads YYREEE (reference sequence). The CDR3 is CASSLVGVGGTDTQYF. DNA of the CDR3: TGTGCCAGCAGCTTGGTGGGAGTGGGTGGCACAGATACGCAGTATTTT.

The genes are TRBV15 and TRBJ2-1; the D gene is possibly TRBD2 (5 bases). V gave up 6 bases and J gave up 4 bases, with 16 bases separating them. This CDR3 region has 15 residues. Germline assignment: CDR1 LNHNV and CDR2 YYDKDF (reference sequence). As DNA, the CDR3 is TGTGCCACCAGATCAAGCAGCGGAATGTACAATGAGCAGTTCTTC. It encodes CATRSSSGMYNEQFF.

This rearrangement joins TRBV7-9 to TRBJ2-5; no clear D. Trimming cost V 4 bases and J 2 bases, with 11 bases left between them. This CDR3 contains 14 residues. Germline CDR1 reads SEHNR; CDR2 reads FQNEAQ (reference sequence). This CDR3 reads CASSSWSDQETQYF. The CDR3 coding sequence is TGTGCCAGCAGCTCATGGAGTGATCAAGAGACCCAGTACTTC. Complete variable domain (other parts from reference TRBV7-9 and TRBJ2-5): DTGVSQNPRHKITKRGQNVTFRCDPISEHNRLYWYRQTLGQGPEFLTYFQNEAQLEKSRLLSDRFSAERPKGSFSTLEIQRTEQGDSAMYLCASSSWSDQETQYFGPGTRLLVL.

This clone came up once. The CDR3 DNA reads as TGTGCCAGTACCCTGTCAAAAAGCGCTGAAGCTTTCTTT. It codes for CASTLSKSAEAFF. The chain has TRBV19 and TRBJ1-1; D is unresolved. V lost 7 bases, J lost 6 bases, and 15 bases lay in between. CDR3 length: 13 residues. The germline V gene has CDR1 LNHDA and CDR2 SQIVND (reference sequence).

The rearrangement uses TRBV2 and TRBJ2-5; D is perhaps TRBD1 (5 bases). The germline V gene has CDR1 SNHLY and CDR2 FYNNEI. This CDR3 has 12 residues. Trimming left V 7 bases short and J 5 bases short, with 11 bases between. CDR3 region: CASMPTGETQYF. CDR3 sequence (DNA): TGTGCCAGCATGCCTACAGGCGAGACCCAGTACTTC.

This clone was detected only once. V is TRBV6-2 or TRBV6-3 and J is TRBJ2-7; no firm D call. CDR1 and CDR2 from the germline V gene are MNHEY and SVGEGT. The CDR3 is made up of 12 amino acids. Trimming shortened V by 4 bases and J by 3 bases, and 7 bases separated the two germline ends. The CDR3 DNA reads as TGTGCCAGCAGTTTGGGCCTCTACGAGCAGTACTTC. Translating it yields CASSLGLYEQYF.

The rearrangement joins TRBV6-6 to TRBJ1-2, with D hard to call. From germline, CDR1 is MNHNY and CDR2 SVGAGI (reference sequence). The CDR3 totals 13 residues. Trimming left V 3 bases short and J 4 bases short, with 9 bases between. The CDR3 reads CASSYEQSYGYTF. As DNA, the CDR3 is TGTGCCAGCAGTTATGAACAGAGCTATGGCTACACCTTC.

J is TRBJ1-5 and V is TRBV6-2 or TRBV6-3, with D unresolved. The germline gives CDR1 MNHEY, CDR2 SVGEGT. The V and J ends lost 2 bases and 2 bases respectively, with 7 bases between them. The CDR3 is 14 amino acids. CDR3 sequence (DNA): TGTGCCAGCAGTTACGGGCAGGGCAATCAGCCCCAGCATTTT. It specifies CASSYGQGNQPQHF.

V usage is TRBV9 and J usage is TRBJ2-7; the D is unclear. The CDR3 has 12 residues. Per the germline V gene, CDR1 is SGDLS and CDR2 is YYNGEE. Trimming cost V 3 bases and J 0 bases, with 4 bases left between them. The chain's CDR3 is CASSGHSYEQYF. The CDR3 bases are TGTGCCAGCAGCGGACACTCCTACGAGCAGTACTTC.

The chain joins TRBV3-1 (or the pseudogene TRBV3-2) to TRBJ2-3, with TRBD2 identical over 10 bases. The trim removed 4 bases at V and 4 bases at J, leaving 2 bases unmatched. This CDR3 region has 14 residues. Germline V gene data show CDR1 as LGHDT and CDR2 as YNNKEL (reference sequence). The CDR3 reads CASSPSGGSDTQYF. The CDR3 nucleotides are TGTGCCAGCAGCCCTAGCGGGGGTTCAGATACGCAGTATTTT.

The rearrangement links TRBV5-1 to TRBJ1-1, with a tentative D call TRBD1 (5 bases). The CDR3 totals 15 residues. Germline CDR1 SGHRS, CDR2 YFSETQ. V was clipped by 4 bases and J by 2 bases, with 15 bases between them. In nucleotides, the CDR3 is TGCGCCAGCAGCCGAGACAGTGTTGGAAACACTGAAGCTTTCTTT. It is translated as CASSRDSVGNTEAFF.

This rearrangement joins TRBV24-1 to TRBJ1-1, with D possibly TRBD1 on 5 matching bases. The germline gives CDR1 KGHDR, CDR2 SFDVKD. The ends were cut back, 7 bases at V and 5 bases at J, with 31 bases in the middle. CDR3 size: 19 residues. For the CDR3, the DNA is TGTGCCACCAGCCAGCCCCCCTCTGTACCTGCTGTAAGGGGAACTGAAGCTTTCTTT. Protein sequence: CATSQPPSVPAVRGTEAFF.

The rearrangement links TRBV12-2 to TRBJ1-1. TRBV12-2 is a documented pseudogene. The CDR3 spans 15 residues. The DNA of the CDR3 is TGTGCAAGTCGCTTAGCGTCGGGGGGCCTCACTGAAGCTTTCTTT. Protein: CASRLASGGLTEAFF.

The chain combines TRBV5-4 with TRBJ1-1; TRBD1 might be the D (5 bases). CDR1 SGHNT and CDR2 YYREEE come from the germline V gene (reference sequence). The CDR3 sequence is 13 residues long. The V end was cut by 4 bases, the J end by 1 base, with 8 bases between. CDR3 in amino acids: CASSADRNTEAFF. The DNA for the CDR3 is TGTGCCAGCAGCGCCGACAGGAACACTGAAGCTTTCTTT.

The V and J genes are TRBV6-1 and TRBJ2-5; 8 bases fit TRBD2. This CDR3 has 17 amino acids. Germline V gene data show CDR1 as MNHNS and CDR2 as SASEGT. The V segment lost 2 bases and the J segment 4 bases; nucleotides outside the gene matches: 12. The CDR3 DNA is TGTGCCAGCAGTGAATTCAAGTGGGCGGGGGGCACAGAGACCCAGTACTTC. It yields the protein CASSEFKWAGGTETQYF.

The rearrangement links TRBV28 to TRBJ1-5, with 7 positions matching TRBD1. The CDR3 is 16 amino acids. Germline-derived CDR1 and CDR2 are MDHEN and SYDVKM. Trimming took 4 bases from V and 7 from J; bases not matched to a gene: 13. CDR3 coding DNA: TGTGCCAGCAGTTCGAGGCCCGACAGGGTTGACCAGCCCCAGCATTTT. Protein sequence: CASSSRPDRVDQPQHF.

The rearrangement joins TRBV6-1 to TRBJ2-7; 7 nucleotides agree with TRBD1. There are 15 residues in the CDR3. Unmatched junction bases numbered 7, after V lost 3 bases and J lost 2 bases. Looked up from germline, CDR1 is MNHNS and CDR2 is SASEGT. The CDR3 protein is CASSDWQGVPYEQYF. As DNA, the CDR3 is TGTGCCAGCAGTGATTGGCAGGGGGTTCCCTACGAGCAGTACTTC.

V is TRBV18 and J is TRBJ2-7; TRBD1 matches 9 bases. Germline CDR1 and CDR2: KGHSH and LQKENI. V shed 3 bases, J shed 2 bases, and the junction held 5 bases outside the gene matches. There are 15 residues in the CDR3. CDR3 loop: CASSPRQGGPYEQYF. CDR3 bases: TGTGCCAGCTCACCCCGACAGGGGGGTCCCTACGAGCAGTACTTC.

The genes are TRBV27 and TRBJ2-7; tentative D call: TRBD1 (6 bases). CDR3 length: 13 amino acids. V was cut by 2 bases and J by 2 bases, with 7 bases left in between. Germline CDR1 is MNHEY and CDR2 is SMNVEV (reference sequence). CDR3 coding DNA: TGTGCCAGCAGTTTACGGGACACCTACGAGCAGTACTTC. Translating it yields CASSLRDTYEQYF.

There are many counts of this clone. The chain couples TRBV3-1 (or the pseudogene TRBV3-2) to TRBJ1-2; no clear D gene. The length of the CDR3 is 13 residues. Trimming stripped 1 base from V and 8 bases from J, with 11 bases between. Germline assignment: CDR1 LGHDT and CDR2 YNNKEL (reference sequence). CDR3 loop: CASSQGNQRGYTF. The CDR3 DNA is TGTGCCAGCAGCCAAGGAAACCAACGGGGCTACACCTTC.

The chain joins TRBV3-1 (or the pseudogene TRBV3-2) to TRBJ1-1; D not certain. The CDR3 is 14 residues long. Germline CDR1 is LGHDT and CDR2 is YNNKEL (reference sequence). The ends were cut back, 4 bases at V and 3 bases at J, with 12 bases in the middle. The CDR3, as DNA: TGTGCCAGCAGCCCGCTCAGCGGGGACACTGAAGCTTTCTTT. Protein product: CASSPLSGDTEAFF.

J is TRBJ2-6 and V is TRBV19; D is uncertain. This CDR3 spans 17 amino acids. V lost 0 bases, J lost 0 bases, and 9 bases lay in between. The germline V gene has CDR1 LNHDA and CDR2 SQIVND (reference sequence). The CDR3 nucleotides read TGTGCCAGTAGTATAGATCTTGAGGTCTCTGGGGCCAACGTCCTGACTTTC. It codes for CASSIDLEVSGANVLTF.

The chain is built from TRBV7-2 and TRBJ2-7; 11 bases line up with TRBD2. The J segment lost 2 bases and the V segment lost 3 bases, leaving 3 bases of the junction unmatched. Germline lookup yields CDR1 SGHTA and CDR2 FQGNSA. The CDR3 runs 15 residues. The CDR3 loop reads CASSLGTSGTYEQYF. In DNA form, the CDR3 reads TGTGCCAGCAGCTTGGGGACTAGCGGAACCTACGAGCAGTACTTC.

This clone was picked up one time. V gene TRBV28 combines with J gene TRBJ2-7; 7 bases line up with TRBD2. The germline V gene has CDR1 MDHEN and CDR2 SYDVKM. V lost 11 bases, J lost 2 bases, and 12 bases stayed unmatched. CDR3 size: 14 residues. CDR3 DNA: TGTGCCGCAGGGTGGGGTCGGGGGGCCTACGAGCAGTACTTC. Translated, it gives CAAGWGRGAYEQYF. Looking up the rest from reference TRBV28 and TRBJ2-7 gives the full variable domain: DVKVTQSSRYLVKRTGEKVFLECVQDMDHENMFWYRQDPGLGLRLIYFSYDVKMKEKGDIPEGYSVSREKKERFSLILESASTNQTSMYLCAAGWGRGAYEQYFGPGTRLTVT.

This clone has more than one count but fewer than ten. The genes are TRBV3-1 (or the pseudogene TRBV3-2) and TRBJ1-5; a possible D gene is TRBD1 (5 bases). There are 15 residues in the CDR3. Trimming shortened V by 1 base and J by 9 bases, and 16 bases separated the two germline ends. Germline CDR1 and CDR2: LGHDT and YNNKEL (reference sequence). This CDR3 reads CASSQAGGGVRPQHF. DNA of the CDR3: TGTGCCAGCAGCCAAGCCGGGGGTGGCGTTCGGCCCCAGCATTTT.